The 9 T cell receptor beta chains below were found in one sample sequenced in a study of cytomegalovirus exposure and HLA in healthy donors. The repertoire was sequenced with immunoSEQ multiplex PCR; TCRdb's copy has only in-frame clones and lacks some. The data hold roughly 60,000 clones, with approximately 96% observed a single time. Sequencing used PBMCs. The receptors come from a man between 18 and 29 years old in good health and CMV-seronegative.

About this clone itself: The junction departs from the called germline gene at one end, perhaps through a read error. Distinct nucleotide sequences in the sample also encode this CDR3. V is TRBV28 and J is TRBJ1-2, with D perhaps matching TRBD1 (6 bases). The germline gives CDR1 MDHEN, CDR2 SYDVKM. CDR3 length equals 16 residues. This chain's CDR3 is CASSSGSFGGAGGYTF. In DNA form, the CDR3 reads TGTGCCAGCAGTTCCGGTTCATTTGGGGGGGCCGGTGGCTACACTTTC.

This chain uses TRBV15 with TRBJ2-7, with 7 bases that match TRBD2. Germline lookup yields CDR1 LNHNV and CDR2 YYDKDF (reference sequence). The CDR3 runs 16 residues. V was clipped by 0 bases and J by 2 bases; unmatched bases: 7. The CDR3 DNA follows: TGTGCCACCAGCAGAGATGTGGCTAGCGGCCCCTACGAGCAGTACTTC. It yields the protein CATSRDVASGPYEQYF.

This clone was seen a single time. The CDR3 DNA sequence: TGCGCCAGCAGCTCCCCTGAGAGGGGGATTACAGATACGCAGTATTTT. It encodes CASSSPERGITDTQYF. This chain links TRBV5-1 with TRBJ2-3, with a tentative D call TRBD1 (6 bases). The CDR3 spans 16 residues. V lost 3 bases and J 3 bases, leaving 17 bases between the germline ends. Germline-derived CDR1 and CDR2 are SGHRS and YFSETQ.

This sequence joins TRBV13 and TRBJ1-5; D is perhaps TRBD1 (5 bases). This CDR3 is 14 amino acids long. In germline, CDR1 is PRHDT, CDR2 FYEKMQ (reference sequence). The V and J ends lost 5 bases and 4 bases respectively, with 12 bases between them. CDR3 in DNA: TGTGCCAGCAGCGGGGGGTCGGGGAATCAGCCCCAGCATTTT. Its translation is CASSGGSGNQPQHF.

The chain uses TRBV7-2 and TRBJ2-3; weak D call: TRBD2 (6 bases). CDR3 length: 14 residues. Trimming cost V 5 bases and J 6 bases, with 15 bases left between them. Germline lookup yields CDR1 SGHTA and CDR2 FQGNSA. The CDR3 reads CASSTQRVADTQYF. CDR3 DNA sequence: TGTGCCAGCAGCACTCAGCGGGTGGCGGATACGCAGTATTTT.

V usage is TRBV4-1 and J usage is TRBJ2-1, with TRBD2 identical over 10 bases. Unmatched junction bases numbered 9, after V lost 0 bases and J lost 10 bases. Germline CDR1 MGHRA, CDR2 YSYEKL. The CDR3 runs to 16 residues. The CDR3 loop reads CASSQESAGGPWEQFF. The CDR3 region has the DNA TGCGCCAGCAGCCAAGAATCAGCGGGAGGGCCGTGGGAGCAGTTCTTC.

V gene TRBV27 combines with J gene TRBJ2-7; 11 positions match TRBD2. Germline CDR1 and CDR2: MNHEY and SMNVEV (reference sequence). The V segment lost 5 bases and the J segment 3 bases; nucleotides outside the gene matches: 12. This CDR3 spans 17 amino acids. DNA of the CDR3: TGTGCCAGCAGTGCTTTAGGGATGACTAGCGGGAACTACGAGCAGTACTTC. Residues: CASSALGMTSGNYEQYF.

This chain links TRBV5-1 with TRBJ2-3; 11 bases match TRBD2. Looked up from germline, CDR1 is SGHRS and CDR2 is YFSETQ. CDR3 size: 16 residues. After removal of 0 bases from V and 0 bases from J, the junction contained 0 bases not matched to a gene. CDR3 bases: TGCGCCAGCAGCTTGGGGACTAGCGGGAGCACAGATACGCAGTATTTT. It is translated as CASSLGTSGSTDTQYF.

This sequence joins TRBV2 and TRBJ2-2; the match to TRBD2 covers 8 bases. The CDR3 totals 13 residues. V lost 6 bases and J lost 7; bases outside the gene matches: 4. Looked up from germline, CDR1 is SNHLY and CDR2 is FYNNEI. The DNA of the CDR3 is TGTGCCAGCAGCTTAGCGGGAAACGGGGAGCTGTTTTTT. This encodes CASSLAGNGELFF.